This T cell receptor beta chain was recorded in a study of blood T cell repertoires in COVID-19. The assay was immunoSEQ multiplex PCR, and TCRdb's table has in-frame clones only and misses some. The data contain 200,000 to 250,000 clones, almost 85% of them singletons. The germline V gene encodes CDR1 SGHVS and CDR2 FNYEAQ. V lost 2 bases and J 7 bases, leaving 17 bases between the germline ends. The length of the CDR3 is 16 residues. The gene calls are TRBV7-6 and TRBJ2-2; D possibly corresponds to TRBD2 (6 bases). This receptor was taken from a man aged 50-60 years with acute or convalescent COVID-19. The specimen sequenced was peripheral blood. The CDR3 nucleotides read TGTGCCAGCAGCTTACCCCTGGCAGGGACTGGCGGGGAGCTGTTTTTT. It specifies CASSLPLAGTGGELFF.